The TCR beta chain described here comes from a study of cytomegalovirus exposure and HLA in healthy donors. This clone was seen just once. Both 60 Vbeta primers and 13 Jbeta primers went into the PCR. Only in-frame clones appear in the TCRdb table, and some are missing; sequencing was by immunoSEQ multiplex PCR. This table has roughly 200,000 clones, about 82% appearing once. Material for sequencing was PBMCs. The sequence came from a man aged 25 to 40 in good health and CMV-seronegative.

DNA of the CDR3: TGTGCCAGCAGCTTAGTTCTAGCGGGGATCAATGAGCAGTTCTTC. Its protein product is CASSLVLAGINEQFF. The chain carries TRBV7-8 and TRBJ2-1; TRBD2 matches at 9 bases. In germline, CDR1 is SGHVS, CDR2 FQNEAQ. This CDR3 is built from 15 residues. The J segment lost 6 bases and the V segment lost 1 base, leaving 4 bases of the junction unmatched.